This TCR beta chain was profiled in a study of PD-L1 blockade in urothelial cancer. Whole-study findings and limits: Blood TCR clonality below the median before treatment was a predictor of better survival.

CDR3 length: 16 residues. Germline-derived CDR1 and CDR2 are MNHEY and SMNVEV (reference sequence). V was pared by 3 bases and J by 8 bases, with 10 bases of the junction left unmatched. Clones were read by immunoSEQ multiplex PCR, and TCRdb kept only the in-frame ones, dropping some. The sample has around 26,000 clones, 75% to 90% seen once; the top ten hold under 40%. On this clone: Its antigen is unidentified.

This chain joins TRBV27 and TRBJ1-5; TRBD1 agrees at 10 bases. Sequenced here: PBMCs, sampled around atezolizumab (anti-PD-L1) treatment. This sequence originates from a man in his 60s with urothelial cancer. The CDR3 nucleotides read TGTGCCAGCAGTTTCTTGTCGGACAGGGGGGGGAAGCCCCAGCATTTT. Amino acid sequence: CASSFLSDRGGKPQHF.